Presented here are 13 T cell receptor beta chains from one specimen sequenced in a study of cytomegalovirus exposure and HLA in healthy donors. The PCR was carried out with 60 Vbeta primers and 13 Jbeta primers. Some clones are missing from TCRdb's copy, which holds only in-frame ones; the method was immunoSEQ multiplex PCR. The sample lists 120,000 or so clones; 65% to 80% were seen once. Sample: PBMCs. These receptors were obtained from a man younger than 35 in good health and CMV-seropositive.

The chain links TRBV5-5 to TRBJ1-1; 8 bases line up with TRBD1. The CDR3 is made up of 14 amino acids. V shed 4 bases and J 5 bases; nucleotides not matched to a gene: 7. The germline CDR1 and CDR2 sequences are SGHKS and YYEKEE (reference sequence). The CDR3 here is CASSAQGARTEAFF. CDR3 nucleotides: TGTGCCAGCAGCGCCCAGGGGGCCCGGACTGAAGCTTTCTTT.

This clone was detected only a few times. The chain uses TRBV6-5 and TRBJ2-7, with 8 bases lining up with TRBD1. This CDR3 has 15 residues. Germline trimming cut 6 bases from V and 4 bases from J; bases unmatched to any gene: 11. Per germline, CDR1 MNHEY and CDR2 SVGAGI. The CDR3 reads CASRLLTTGAYEQYF. The CDR3 DNA follows: TGTGCCAGCAGGTTGCTAACGACAGGGGCTTACGAGCAGTACTTC.

V gene TRBV9 combines with J gene TRBJ2-1; TRBD2 aligns across 14 bases. Germline V gene data show CDR1 as SGDLS and CDR2 as YYNGEE. This CDR3 region has 19 residues. J lost 2 bases, V lost 0 bases, and 7 bases had no gene match. CDR3 amino acids: CASSVEGLAGVEAYNEQFF. CDR3 nucleotide sequence: TGTGCCAGCAGCGTAGAGGGACTAGCGGGAGTTGAAGCCTACAATGAGCAGTTCTTC.

The genes are TRBV2 and TRBJ2-1; D gene uncertain. Germline lookup yields CDR1 SNHLY and CDR2 FYNNEI. V lost 0 bases, J lost 0 bases, and 9 bases lay in between. The CDR3 has 16 residues. CDR3 sequence: CASSEAYLSSYNEQFF. The CDR3 DNA follows: TGTGCCAGCAGTGAAGCTTACTTGAGCTCCTACAATGAGCAGTTCTTC.

This chain uses TRBV5-1 with TRBJ2-1, with TRBD2 matching 9 bases. This CDR3 contains 16 residues. V was clipped by 1 base and J by 3 bases; unmatched bases: 5. The germline V gene has CDR1 SGHRS and CDR2 YFSETQ. This CDR3 is CASSLRASGVYNEQFF. The DNA for the CDR3 is TGCGCCAGCAGCTTGAGGGCTAGCGGGGTCTACAATGAGCAGTTCTTC.

The chain carries TRBV30 and TRBJ2-6, with 9 bases lining up with TRBD2. CDR3 length: 17 amino acids. The J segment lost 0 bases and the V segment lost 5 bases, leaving 8 bases of the junction unmatched. Per the germline V gene, CDR1 is GTSNPN and CDR2 is SVGIG (reference sequence). Written as DNA, the CDR3 is TGTGCCTGGGGGGGCGAGCGGGGGGCCTCTGGGGCCAACGTCCTGACTTTC. It codes for CAWGGERGASGANVLTF.

This clone was seen more than once but under ten times. V gene TRBV18 combines with J gene TRBJ2-7, with D possibly being TRBD1 (6 bases). The length of the CDR3 is 13 residues. Germline-derived CDR1 and CDR2 are KGHSH and LQKENI. V was shortened by 5 bases and J by 2 bases, with 10 bases between the two germline ends. The CDR3 reads CASSDGQPYEQYF. The CDR3 nucleotides are TGTGCCAGCTCAGACGGACAGCCCTACGAGCAGTACTTC.

V usage is TRBV6-5 and J usage is TRBJ2-7; maybe TRBD2 (6 bases). CDR1 MNHEY and CDR2 SVGAGI come from the germline V gene. V dropped 4 bases and J dropped 7 bases, with 14 bases sitting between them. The CDR3 runs 13 residues. CDR3 bases: TGTGCCAGCAGTTGGGGGGTCCCCTCGGAGCAGTACTTC. It specifies CASSWGVPSEQYF.

The J gene is TRBJ2-7, the V gene TRBV6-5, with D tentatively TRBD2 (6 bases). This CDR3 has 15 amino acids. V lost 3 bases and J 2 bases, leaving 14 bases between the germline ends. Germline assignment: CDR1 MNHEY and CDR2 SVGAGI. This CDR3 reads CASSYSGGATYEQYF. The CDR3 DNA sequence: TGTGCCAGCAGTTATTCCGGGGGTGCTACCTACGAGCAGTACTTC.

The chain is built from TRBV30 and TRBJ2-7; D is ambiguous. Germline V gives CDR1 GTSNPN, CDR2 SVGIG (reference sequence). The CDR3 has 16 amino acids. Trimming removed 1 base at V and 3 bases at J, with 19 bases between. The CDR3 DNA follows: TGTGCCTGGAGTGCGTCACAGCCTTCAGCCAGCTACGAGCAGTACTTC. It is translated as CAWSASQPSASYEQYF.

J is TRBJ2-1 and V is TRBV7-6; 14 bases align to TRBD2. The germline gives CDR1 SGHVS, CDR2 FNYEAQ. The V and J ends lost 2 bases and 7 bases, in that order; junction bases with no gene match: 4. The CDR3 totals 16 residues. CDR3 nucleotides: TGTGCCAGCAGCTTAAGACTAGCGGGGGGGCTAAATGAGCAGTTCTTC. Its protein product is CASSLRLAGGLNEQFF.

This clone came up once. The CDR3 sequence: CSVTGTNTGELFF. In DNA form, the CDR3 reads TGCAGCGTGACAGGGACGAACACCGGGGAGCTGTTTTTT. V usage is TRBV29-1 and J usage is TRBJ2-2; 7 positions agree with TRBD1. From germline, CDR1 is SQVTM and CDR2 ANQGSEA. The CDR3 sequence is 13 residues long. V gave up 6 bases and J gave up 0 bases; unmatched junction bases: 1.

Of note for this clone: This sample also contains other DNA sequences that code for the same CDR3. V and J are TRBV28 and TRBJ2-7, with D unresolved. Germline assignment: CDR1 MDHEN and CDR2 SYDVKM. The V end lost 6 bases, the J end lost 3 bases, and 3 bases lay between the germline ends. The CDR3 loop spans 10 amino acids. The CDR3, as DNA: TGTGCCAGCAGCCTCTACGAGCAGTACTTC. Amino acids: CASSLYEQYF.